These 3 T cell receptor beta chains originate from one sample sequenced in a study of shared clonotypes between healthy human individuals. Assay used: immunoSEQ multiplex PCR; TCRdb lists only in-frame clones, some missing. The table shows under 600,000 clones, with around 78% occurring only once. Material for sequencing was PBMCs. The source is a woman aged 40 to 50 in good health. Some clones in this sample may be carry-over from other donors' samples.

This rearrangement joins TRBV29-1 to TRBJ2-2, with D perhaps matching TRBD1 (7 bases). CDR3 size: 14 residues. V was clipped by 4 bases and J by 2 bases, with 11 bases between them. The V gene's germline CDR1 is SQVTM and CDR2 ANQGSEA. The CDR3 reads CSVGQGGNTGELFF. For the CDR3, the DNA is TGCAGCGTTGGTCAGGGGGGAAACACCGGGGAGCTGTTTTTT.

The V gene is TRBV7-8, the J gene TRBJ1-1, with D tentatively TRBD1 (6 bases). V gave up 5 bases and J gave up 0 bases, with 13 bases separating them. The germline gives CDR1 SGHVS, CDR2 FQNEAQ. This CDR3 comprises 15 residues. CDR3 nucleotides: TGTGCCAGCAGCAAACAGGGCGTCATGAACACTGAAGCTTTCTTT. Its protein product is CASSKQGVMNTEAFF.

This clone was seen just once. This chain links TRBV7-8 with TRBJ1-4; D is ambiguous. Germline CDR1 is SGHVS and CDR2 is FQNEAQ. The germline V and J ends were trimmed by 1 base and 8 bases, with 14 bases remaining between them. The CDR3 is 15 amino acids. The CDR3 region has the DNA TGTGCCAGCAGCTTAGAAACGAGAGCCCCCGAAAAACTGTTTTTT. Residues: CASSLETRAPEKLFF. The entire variable domain, with the rest obtained from reference TRBV7-8 and TRBJ1-4, is as follows: GAGVSQSPRYKVAKRGQDVALRCDPISGHVSLFWYQQALGQGPEFLTYFQNEAQLDKSGLPSDRFFAERPEGSVSTLKIQRTQQEDSAVYLCASSLETRAPEKLFFGSGTQLSVL.